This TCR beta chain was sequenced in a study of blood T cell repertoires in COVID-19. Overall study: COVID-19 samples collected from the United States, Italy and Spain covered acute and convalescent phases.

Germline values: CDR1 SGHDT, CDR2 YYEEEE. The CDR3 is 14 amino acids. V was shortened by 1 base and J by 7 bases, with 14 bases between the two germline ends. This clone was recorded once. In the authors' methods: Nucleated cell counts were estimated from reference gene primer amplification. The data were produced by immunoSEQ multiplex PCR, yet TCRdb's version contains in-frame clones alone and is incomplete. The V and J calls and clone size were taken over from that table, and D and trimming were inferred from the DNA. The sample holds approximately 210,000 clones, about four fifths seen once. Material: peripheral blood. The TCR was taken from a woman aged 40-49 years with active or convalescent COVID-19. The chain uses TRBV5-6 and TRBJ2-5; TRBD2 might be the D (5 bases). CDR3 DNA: TGTGCCAGCAGCTTGTTGTCTAGCCGAGGGACCCAGTACTTC. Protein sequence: CASSLLSSRGTQYF.